Below, 27 T cell receptor beta chains from the same sample are listed, as sequenced in a study of molecular identifiers for immune sequencing clone quantification. Each CDR3 protein gets one entry after TCRdb re-called the PCR reads with MiXCR. The sample includes just over 95,000 distinct CDR3 sequences, roughly 26% of them seen just once. The sequenced sample consisted of naive CD8+ T cells from blood, with Jurkat cell RNA spiked in. The sample's subset: FACS-sorted CD8+CD4-CCR7+CD45RA+ naive T cells. Source of these receptors: a human donor in good health. Some libraries in this study had Jurkat cell RNA spiked in.

There are a few counts of this clonotype. The chain has TRBV2 and TRBJ2-6; maybe TRBD1 (6 bases). From germline, CDR1 is SNHLY and CDR2 FYNNEI. Trimming pared 2 bases from V and 3 bases from J, leaving 17 bases between. The CDR3 has 18 residues. This CDR3 reads CASSEQGQGSIGANVLTF. The CDR3 DNA sequence: TGTGCCAGCAGTGAACAGGGACAAGGTAGCATTGGGGCCAACGTCCTGACTTTC.

This clonotype was counted only a few times. V and J are TRBV27 and TRBJ2-1, with a tentative D call TRBD1 (5 bases). The CDR3 totals 14 residues. Germline loops: CDR1 MNHEY, CDR2 SMNVEV (reference sequence). Trimming took off 6 bases at V and 5 bases at J, with 14 bases between the two ends. This chain's CDR3 is CASSPLDSNNEQFF. CDR3 bases: TGTGCCAGCAGCCCCCTCGACAGCAACAATGAGCAGTTCTTC.

The table lists this clonotype with many counts. The rearrangement links TRBV13 to TRBJ2-2; 7 nucleotides agree with TRBD2. The CDR3 runs 16 residues. Germline assignment: CDR1 PRHDT and CDR2 FYEKMQ (reference sequence). The V gene end was trimmed by 0 bases and the J gene end by 1 base; junction bases not matched to a gene: 2. The CDR3 DNA reads as TGTGCCAGCAGCTTAGGCGGCGGGAGGAACACCGGGGAGCTGTTTTTT. Residues: CASSLGGGRNTGELFF.

Only a few counts were recorded for this clonotype. Possible read error: a much larger clone is one base away. The chain employs TRBV27 and TRBJ1-1; D perhaps matches TRBD1 (5 bases). CDR1 is MNHEY, CDR2 SMNVEV, per germline (reference sequence). The CDR3 length is 14 residues. In nucleotides, the CDR3 is TGTGCCAGCAGTTTAAACAGGTGGGGAACTGGAGCTTTCTTT. Translating it yields CASSLNRWGTGAFF.

With regard to this clonotype: A much bigger clone sits one base away, suggesting this may be a read error. The genes are TRBV5-6 and TRBJ2-5; no definite D call. The V gene lost 7 bases and the J gene lost 0 bases, with 4 bases spanning the gap. CDR3 length: 11 amino acids. Germline values: CDR1 SGHDT, CDR2 YYEEEE. CDR3 in DNA: TGTGCCAGCGGCCACCAAGAGACCCAGTACTTC. Its protein product is CASGHQETQYF.

V usage is TRBV11-2 and J usage is TRBJ2-1; D unresolved. Germline V gives CDR1 SGHAT, CDR2 FQNNGV. This CDR3 has 11 amino acids. V was cut by 8 bases and J by 10 bases, with 12 bases left in between. The DNA of the CDR3 is TGTGCCAGCGCCCGCCCCGGGGAGCAGTTCTTC. Its translation: CASARPGEQFF.

This clonotype was seen many times. The genes are TRBV7-9 and TRBJ1-2; D gene unclear. This CDR3 comprises 14 residues. The germline CDR1 and CDR2 sequences are SEHNR and FQNEAQ (reference sequence). Trimming pared 5 bases from V and 2 bases from J, leaving 12 bases between. CDR3 sequence (DNA): TGTGCCAGCAGCGACGGAGTAGAGAACTATGGCTACACCTTC. Translation: CASSDGVENYGYTF.

The CDR3 nucleotides are TGTGCCAGCAGTTACCTAGCGGGGCACTACAATGAGCAGTTCTTC. Its translation is CASSYLAGHYNEQFF. The genes are TRBV6-5 and TRBJ2-1; 9 nucleotides align to TRBD2. V shed 2 bases and J 3 bases; nucleotides not matched to a gene: 2. CDR3 length: 15 residues. The germline CDR1 and CDR2 sequences are MNHEY and SVGAGI.

Turning to this clonotype: This clone may be a read error of a much larger clone one base away. This chain joins TRBV10-3 and TRBJ2-6; 7 positions match TRBD2. The CDR3 extends over 15 amino acids. Germline V gene sequence: CDR1 ENHRY, CDR2 SYGVKD. The CDR3 coding sequence is TGTGCCATCAGCCAGGGAGGGCTCGGGGCCAACGACCTGACTTTC. Its translation is CAISQGGLGANDLTF.

Remarks on this clonotype: A much larger clonotype is one base distant, so this may be a read error. The chain has TRBV3-1 and TRBJ2-5; D possibly corresponds to TRBD2 (5 bases). The germline V gene has CDR1 LGHDT and CDR2 YNNKEL (reference sequence). This CDR3 comprises 15 residues. V was cut by 4 bases and J by 2 bases, with 14 bases left in between. The CDR3, as DNA: TGTGCCAGCAGCCCAGTGCGGGCTGCGCAAGAGACCCAGTACTTC. Translating it yields CASSPVRAAQETQYF.

This clonotype was picked up a small number of times. The chain has TRBV24-1 and TRBJ2-7, with 7 bases aligning to TRBD1. The CDR3 spans 16 residues. Germline assignment: CDR1 KGHDR and CDR2 SFDVKD. J was trimmed by 2 bases and V by 1 base; bases with no gene match: 7. This CDR3 is CATSDLNTGVAYEQYF. The CDR3 DNA sequence: TGTGCCACCAGTGATTTAAACACAGGGGTGGCCTACGAGCAGTACTTC.

This clonotype was recorded at least ten times. The chain uses TRBV27 and TRBJ2-7; tentative D call: TRBD2 (6 bases). V lost 2 bases, J lost 4 bases, and 18 bases lay in between. CDR1 is MNHEY and CDR2 is SMNVEV in the germline V gene (reference sequence). CDR3 length equals 16 residues. This chain's CDR3 is CASSLGGGAGGYEQYF. The DNA for the CDR3 is TGTGCCAGCAGTTTAGGGGGAGGAGCGGGTGGATACGAGCAGTACTTC.

This clonotype was counted ten times or more. The V gene is TRBV4-1, the J gene TRBJ2-7, with a possible D match to TRBD1 (7 bases). Germline V gene data show CDR1 as MGHRA and CDR2 as YSYEKL. The CDR3 contains 15 residues. The V gene lost 2 bases and the J gene lost 2 bases, with 13 bases spanning the gap. The chain's CDR3 is CASSQIPGGPYEQYF. In DNA, the CDR3 is TGCGCCAGCAGCCAAATTCCAGGGGGGCCCTACGAGCAGTACTTC.

This clonotype was observed at least ten times. The V and J genes are TRBV20-1 and TRBJ2-7, with no clear D. CDR1 is DFQATT, CDR2 SNEGSKA, per germline (reference sequence). The CDR3 consists of 11 residues. Trimming removed 6 bases from V and 7 bases from J, with 13 bases in between. The CDR3 DNA sequence: TGCAGTGCCCCCGCCATGGGTGAGCAGTACTTC. Protein sequence: CSAPAMGEQYF.

For this clonotype: At one boundary the junction diverges from the germline segment, which might be a read error. V gene TRBV20-1 combines with J gene TRBJ2-7, with D tentatively TRBD1 or TRBD2 (6 bases each). Germline assignment: CDR1 DFQATT and CDR2 SNEGSKA (reference sequence). This CDR3 is 13 amino acids long. The CDR3 reads CRAREGGYYAQYF. CDR3 DNA: TGCAGAGCTAGAGAGGGGGGATACTACGCGCAGTACTTC.

As to this clonotype: It may be a read error: a sequence one base away is much more abundant. This chain joins TRBV7-9 and TRBJ2-3; D may correspond to TRBD1 or TRBD2 (5 bases each). Trimming cost V 1 base and J 3 bases, with 23 bases left between them. Per the germline V gene, CDR1 is SEHNR and CDR2 is FQNEAQ (reference sequence). The CDR3 is 19 residues long. The CDR3 DNA is TGTGCCAGCAGCTTAGAAGGGTCAGGGCTCCACCCGGGGACAGATACGCAGTATTTT. Translating it yields CASSLEGSGLHPGTDTQYF.

The table lists this clonotype with many counts. The gene calls are TRBV5-1 and TRBJ2-7; D might be TRBD1 or TRBD2, each matching 5 bases. Trimming took 0 bases from V and 3 from J, leaving 19 bases between them. The CDR3 loop spans 17 amino acids. Per the germline V gene, CDR1 is SGHRS and CDR2 is YFSETQ. In nucleotides, the CDR3 is TGCGCCAGCAGCTTGGAGGGGTCCCCGGGACGGGGCTACGAGCAGTACTTC. Translating it yields CASSLEGSPGRGYEQYF.

In its sample, this clonotype was seen many times. The chain combines TRBV27 with TRBJ2-7; 7 nucleotides line up with TRBD1. The V gene end was trimmed by 6 bases and the J gene end by 0 bases; junction bases not matched to a gene: 5. There are 14 residues in the CDR3. Germline loops: CDR1 MNHEY, CDR2 SMNVEV (reference sequence). CDR3 bases: TGTGCCAGCAGAGACAGGGCGCTCTCCTACGAGCAGTACTTC. It yields the protein CASRDRALSYEQYF.

This clonotype was observed a few times. In DNA, the CDR3 is TGTGCCAGCAGCCAGGGACAGGGAAAACAGCCCCAGCATTTT. Its translation: CASSQGQGKQPQHF. V and J are TRBV27 and TRBJ1-5, with 9 bases identical to TRBD1. V gave up 6 bases and J gave up 7 bases; unmatched junction bases: 7. Germline values: CDR1 MNHEY, CDR2 SMNVEV (reference sequence). CDR3 size: 14 residues.

This clonotype was seen many times. The rearrangement uses TRBV28 and TRBJ1-2; D remains unclear. There are 10 residues in the CDR3. Trimming cost V 6 bases and J 8 bases, with 7 bases left between them. Germline CDR1 reads MDHEN; CDR2 reads SYDVKM. The DNA of the CDR3 is TGTGCCAGCAGGGGCAAAGGCTACACCTTC. It encodes CASRGKGYTF.

V is TRBV6-5 and J is TRBJ1-5, with unresolved D. Per the germline V gene, CDR1 is MNHEY and CDR2 is SVGAGI. The CDR3 loop spans 13 amino acids. Trimming stripped 0 bases from V and 7 bases from J, with 7 bases between. CDR3 DNA sequence: TGTGCCAGCAGTTACTCGAGCGGGCAGCCCCAGCATTTT. It yields the protein CASSYSSGQPQHF.

The sample holds many counts of this clonotype. The chain employs TRBV7-9 and TRBJ2-1; D uncertain. The V gene's germline CDR1 is SEHNR and CDR2 FQNEAQ (reference sequence). The V end lost 1 base, the J end lost 8 bases, and 15 bases lay between the germline ends. The CDR3 runs 15 residues. The CDR3: CASSLGDPEVYEQFF. CDR3 in DNA: TGTGCCAGCAGCTTAGGAGACCCCGAGGTATATGAGCAGTTCTTC.

This sequence joins TRBV10-1 and TRBJ2-7; possible D gene TRBD2, 7 bases. CDR3 length: 15 residues. Deletions cut 0 bases from V and 4 bases from J, with 13 bases between. Germline V lookup: CDR1 WNHNN, CDR2 SYGVQD (reference sequence). The CDR3 is CASSESRGAGYEQYF. The CDR3 DNA follows: TGCGCCAGCAGTGAGTCTCGGGGGGCGGGGTACGAGCAGTACTTC.

The sample holds many counts of this clonotype. The rearrangement joins TRBV25-1 to TRBJ2-7; 12 bases map to TRBD2. Losses at the gene ends were 10 bases for V and 6 bases for J; bases not matched to a gene: 13. The germline V gene has CDR1 MGHDK and CDR2 SYGVNS. This CDR3 has 15 amino acids. The CDR3 DNA is TGTGCCACCCAGGAGAGACTAGCGGGAGTTCGCGAGCAGTACTTC. Residues: CATQERLAGVREQYF.

The chain couples TRBV6-5 to TRBJ2-3, with 14 bases lining up with TRBD2. CDR1 and CDR2 from the germline V gene are MNHEY and SVGAGI. With 9 bases clipped from V and 5 bases from J, the junction kept 7 bases outside the gene matches. This CDR3 contains 15 residues. The CDR3 sequence: CARGTSGRRQDTQYF. CDR3 nucleotide sequence: TGTGCCAGGGGGACTAGCGGGAGAAGGCAAGATACGCAGTATTTT.

The V gene is TRBV27, the J gene TRBJ1-4; D not resolved. The germline V gene encodes CDR1 MNHEY and CDR2 SMNVEV (reference sequence). V lost 0 bases and J lost 8, with 7 bases in between. The CDR3 loop spans 13 amino acids. The CDR3 spells CASSLSAGEKLFF. The DNA of the CDR3 is TGTGCCAGCAGTTTATCGGCGGGGGAAAAACTGTTTTTT.

In regard to this clonotype: One end of the junction is discordant with germline, which a read error may explain. The CDR3 DNA follows: TGCGCCCGCAGCCCCGGACAGGGGGACTACAATGAGCAGTTCTTC. Protein sequence: CARSPGQGDYNEQFF. The chain uses TRBV4-3 and TRBJ2-1; 10 bases align to TRBD1. The CDR3 runs to 15 residues. Germline V gives CDR1 LGHNA, CDR2 YSLEER.